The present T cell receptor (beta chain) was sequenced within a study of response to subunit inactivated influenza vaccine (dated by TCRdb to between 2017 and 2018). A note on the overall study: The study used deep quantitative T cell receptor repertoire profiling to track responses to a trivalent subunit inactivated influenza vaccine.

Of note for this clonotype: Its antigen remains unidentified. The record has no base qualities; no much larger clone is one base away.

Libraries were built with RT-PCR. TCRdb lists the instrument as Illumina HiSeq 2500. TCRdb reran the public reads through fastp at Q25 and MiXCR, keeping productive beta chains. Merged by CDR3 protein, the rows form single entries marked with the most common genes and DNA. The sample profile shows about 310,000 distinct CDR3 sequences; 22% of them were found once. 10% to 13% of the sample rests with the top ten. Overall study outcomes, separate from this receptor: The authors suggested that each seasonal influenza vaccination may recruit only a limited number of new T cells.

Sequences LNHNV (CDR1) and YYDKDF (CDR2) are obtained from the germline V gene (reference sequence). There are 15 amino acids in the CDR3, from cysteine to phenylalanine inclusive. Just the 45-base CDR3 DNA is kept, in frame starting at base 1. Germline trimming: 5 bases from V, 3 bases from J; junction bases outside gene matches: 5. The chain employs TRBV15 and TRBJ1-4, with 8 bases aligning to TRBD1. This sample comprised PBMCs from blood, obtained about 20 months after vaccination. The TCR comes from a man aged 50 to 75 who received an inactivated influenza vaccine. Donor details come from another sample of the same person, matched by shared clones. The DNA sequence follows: TGTGCCACCAGCCCCAGGGGGCCGGCTAATGAAAAACTGTTTTTT. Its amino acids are CATSPRGPANEKLFF. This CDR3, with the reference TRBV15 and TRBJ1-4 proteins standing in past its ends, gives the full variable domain DAMVIQNPRYQVTQFGKPVTLSCSQTLNHNVMYWYQQKSSQAPKLLFHYYDKDFNNEADTPDNFQSRRPNTSFCFLDIRSPGLGDTAMYLCATSPRGPANEKLFFGSGTQLSVL.